Listed below are T cell receptor beta chains from one sample, sequenced in a study of graft-versus-host responses after intestinal transplantation. No antigens are known for them. The table came from immunoSEQ multiplex PCR; TCRdb's copy has only in-frame clones and leaves some out. Of tens of thousands of clones in the sample, 92% were seen once. Sequences were derived from unstimulated CD4+ T cells sorted from spleen or lymph node cells, sampled before intestinal transplant. The receptor set was obtained from a human donor who received an intestinal transplant. Each CDR3 is given with its conserved first and last residue. D genes are given only for firm matches. Rows give clone size only sometimes, using once, few, many, or a class for an expanded clone.

>TRBD1|.|TRBV6-5|TRBJ2-7
TGTGCCAGCAGCCGAACAGGGGGCATCTACGAGCAGTACTTC
CASSRTGGIYEQYF
>TRBD1|.|TRBV9|TRBJ2-2
TGTGCCAGCAGCGTCGGGACAGGGGACACCGGGGAGCTGTTTTTT
CASSVGTGDTGELFF
>.|.|TRBV28|TRBJ1-1
TGTGCCAGCAGGTACCCGGGACACCGGAACACTGAAGCTTTCTTT
CASRYPGHRNTEAFF
>.|.|TRBV2|TRBJ2-1
TGTGCCAGCAGTGAAACTGAGCAGTTCTTC
CASSETEQFF
>.|.|TRBV7-8|TRBJ2-2
TGTGCCAGCAGCTCGTTCGGGCGGGAGCTGTTTTTT
CASSSFGRELFF
>.|.|TRBV7-8|TRBJ1-1
TGTGCCAGCAGCTTACCGCCCAACACTGAAGCTTTCTTT
CASSLPPNTEAFF
>.|.|TRBV2|TRBJ2-7
TGTGCCAGCAACATAGAGGGCCGGTCTGTCGAGCAGTACTTC
CASNIEGRSVEQYF
>.|once|TRBV2|TRBJ2-3
TGTGCCAGCAGTTTGGACAGAGATACGCAGTATTTT
CASSLDRDTQYF
>.|.|TRBV19|TRBJ2-2
TGTGCCAGTAGTATCCGGGGAGAGAGCGGGGAGCTGTTTTTT
CASSIRGESGELFF
>TRBD1|.|TRBV30|TRBJ1-5
TGTGCCTGGGGGGACAGGGCGGAGCCCCAGCATTTT
CAWGDRAEPQHF
>.|.|TRBV30|TRBJ2-3
TGTGCCTGGAGCGCCAAAGGGGGACGCCGAGATACGCAGTATTTT
CAWSAKGGRRDTQYF
>TRBD2|.|TRBV4-2|TRBJ2-1
TGTGCCAGCAGCCAAAGGGCGGGAGCGAGCTCCTACAATGAGCAGTTCTTC
CASSQRAGASSYNEQFF
>.|.|TRBV27|TRBJ1-1
TGTGCCAGCAGAAGGGTGCACACCCCGGGCACTGAAGCTTTCTTT
CASRRVHTPGTEAFF
>.|.|TRBV28|TRBJ1-5
TGTGCCAGCAGTTTTTCAGGGGTAGGGTATAGCAATCAGCCCCAGCATTTT
CASSFSGVGYSNQPQHF
>.|.|TRBV15|TRBJ1-5
TGTGCCACCAGCATCGCGGGAACTCAATATCAGCCCCAGCATTTT
CATSIAGTQYQPQHF
>TRBD2|.|TRBV11-3|TRBJ2-3
TGTGCCAGCAGCCGCCGTAGCGGGAGTATGGCAGATACGCAGTATTTT
CASSRRSGSMADTQYF
>.|.|TRBV30|TRBJ1-2
TGTGCCTGGAGTGTACACAGACCTAACTATGGCTACACCTTC
CAWSVHRPNYGYTF
>.|.|TRBV18|TRBJ2-5
TGTGCCAGCTCATCATACCAAGAGACCCAGTACTTC
CASSSYQETQYF
>.|.|TRBV7-8|TRBJ1-5
TGTGCCAGCAGCCCCGGGCAGGGTATGAGCAATCAGCCCCAGCATTTT
CASSPGQGMSNQPQHF
>.|.|TRBV5-4|TRBJ1-6
TGTGCCAGCAGCTTGGAAGCAGGGTCCAATTCACCCCTCCACTTT
CASSLEAGSNSPLHF
>.|.|TRBV7-9|TRBJ1-2
TGTGCCAGCAGCCCCCCGGGGTATGGCTACACCTTC
CASSPPGYGYTF
>TRBD1|.|TRBV18|TRBJ2-4
TGTGCCAGCTCAGACCAGGGGGCGTTGATAAACATTCAGTACTTC
CASSDQGALINIQYF
>TRBD2|.|TRBV9|TRBJ2-3
TGTGCCAGCAGCCCTCAGCTAGCGGTTGGGACAGATACGCAGTATTTT
CASSPQLAVGTDTQYF
>.|.|TRBV12-5|TRBJ2-1
TGTGCTAGTGGACTCTACAATGAGCAGTTCTTC
CASGLYNEQFF
>TRBD1|.|TRBV9|TRBJ1-1
TGTGCCAGCAGCCCGCAGGGGGGCGCCTTTGGAACTGAAGCTTTCTTT
CASSPQGGAFGTEAFF
>.|.|TRBV7-9|TRBJ1-4
TGTGCCAGCAGCGTAGACAGTTCGCCGAAGGTAAAACTGTTTTTT
CASSVDSSPKVKLFF
>.|.|TRBV7-9|TRBJ2-2
TGTGCCAGCAGCTTATTGGGATCAGGGACCGGGGAGCTGTTTTTT
CASSLLGSGTGELFF
>TRBD2|.|TRBV30|TRBJ2-7
TGTGCCTGGAGTGTAGGACTAGCGGGATACGAGCAGTACTTC
CAWSVGLAGYEQYF
>TRBD1|.|TRBV6-4|TRBJ1-2
TGTGCCAGCAGTTCCAACCAGGGGGCTAGCGTTACAAGCTACACCTTC
CASSSNQGASVTSYTF
>.|.|TRBV6-1|TRBJ1-5
TGTGCCAGCAGTGAAAGGGCAGAGGGTAGTAGTCAGCCCCAGCATTTT
CASSERAEGSSQPQHF
>TRBD2|.|TRBV7-3|TRBJ2-3
TGTGCCAGCAGCTCCGGGACTAGCGGGAGTACAGATACGCAGTATTTT
CASSSGTSGSTDTQYF
>.|.|TRBV7-2|TRBJ2-3
TGTGCCAGCAGCTTAAATCAAGGGGGACAAGATACGCAGTATTTT
CASSLNQGGQDTQYF
>TRBD2|.|TRBV7-3|TRBJ2-2
TGTGCCAGCAGCCCAACTCCGGGACTAGCGGGAGTAAGCACCGGGGAGCTGTTTTTT
CASSPTPGLAGVSTGELFF
>TRBD1|.|TRBV9|TRBJ2-1
TGTGCCAGCAGCCCCCGGACAGGGGGATTCTACAATGAGCAGTTCTTC
CASSPRTGGFYNEQFF
>.|few|TRBV15|TRBJ2-5
TGTGCCACCAGCAGACAGGGAGAGACCCAGTACTTC
CATSRQGETQYF
>TRBD1|.|TRBV5-4|TRBJ2-1
TGTGCCAGCAGCAACGGACAGGTCACTTCCTACAATGAGCAGTTCTTC
CASSNGQVTSYNEQFF
>TRBD2|.|TRBV28|TRBJ2-3
TGTGCCAGCAGTTTGTACCTAGTCGGGAGGACAGATACGCAGTATTTT
CASSLYLVGRTDTQYF
>.|.|TRBV5-1|TRBJ2-7
TGCGCCAGCCAGGGATCGTCCTACGAGCAGTACTTC
CASQGSSYEQYF
>.|.|TRBV30|TRBJ1-5
TGTGCCTGGACCGGGGGTAACAATCAGCCCCAGCATTTT
CAWTGGNNQPQHF
>.|.|TRBV20-1|TRBJ2-7
TGCAGTGCCCGAAGCAGATACGAGCAGTACTTC
CSARSRYEQYF
>.|.|TRBV27|TRBJ2-3
TGTGCCAGCAGTTCTTACGGGAGTCGCACAGATACGCAGTATTTT
CASSSYGSRTDTQYF
>.|.|TRBV6-5|TRBJ2-7
TGTGCCAGCAGTGGGGGGCAGAGCGGGAAGGGCGAGCAGTACTTC
CASSGGQSGKGEQYF
>TRBD1|few|TRBV28|TRBJ2-1
TGTGCCAGCAGGGAAGGGGACAGGGGATTCTACAATGAGCAGTTCTTC
CASREGDRGFYNEQFF
>TRBD1|.|TRBV6-1|TRBJ2-7
TGTGCCAGCAGTTGGACAGGGTTTCGCTACGAGCAGTACTTC
CASSWTGFRYEQYF
>TRBD1|.|TRBV4-1|TRBJ1-5
TGCGCCAGCAGCCAAGACCCCAATATCGGACAGGGGCTAGGGCCCCAGCATTTT
CASSQDPNIGQGLGPQHF
>.|.|TRBV7-3|TRBJ1-6
TGTGCCAGCAGCTCGGACCCTAATTCACCCCTCCACTTT
CASSSDPNSPLHF